This T cell receptor beta chain is drawn from a study of shared clonotypes between healthy human individuals. Study summary: Each donor had three CD4 naive, three CD4 memory, two CD8 naive and one CD8 memory plate.

The assay used deep level. Here immunoSEQ multiplex PCR was the method, and the copy in TCRdb shows in-frame clones only, minus some. The profile shows about 1 million clones, about 80% of them singletons. CDR3 size: 17 residues. With 4 bases clipped from V and 5 bases from J, the junction kept 13 bases outside the gene matches. Germline V gives CDR1 SGHRS, CDR2 YFSETQ. The V and J genes are TRBV5-1 and TRBJ2-5, with 11 nucleotides matching TRBD1. Material: memory CD4+ T cells sorted from blood. Indicated subset: CD45RA-negative fraction. This sequence was found in a man aged 18 to 29 in good health. The CDR3 coding sequence is TGCGCCAGCAGCCTATGGACAGGGGGCGCGGGGGTTGAGACCCAGTACTTC. This gives the protein CASSLWTGGAGVETQYF.